This entry describes one T cell receptor (beta chain). Original handling: The authors estimated nucleated cell counts from reference gene primer amplification. Only in-frame clones appear in the TCRdb table, and some are missing; sequencing was by immunoSEQ multiplex PCR. V, J and clone size reflect that table, while D and trimming were determined from the DNA. Of fewer than 200,000 clones in the sample, 83% are singletons; the top ten hold about 7.1%. Per germline, CDR1 SGDLS and CDR2 YYNGEE. Between the trimmed V and J ends, which lost 0 bases and 4 bases, there was a span of 20 bases. CDR3 length equals 19 residues. This record comes from a study of blood T cell repertoires in COVID-19. Overall study context: Sites in the United States, Italy and Spain provided acute and convalescent COVID-19 samples. Sample material is recorded as cDNA or gDNA derived from T cells, B-cell-depleted T cells, or PBMCs.

During active infection, Seattle patients enrolled and were then monitored through disease. This chain links TRBV9 with TRBJ2-6; D is uncertain. Material: peripheral blood. The sequence was collected from a woman aged 70-85 years with COVID-19, enrolled during active disease. CDR3 DNA: TGTGCCAGCAGCGTAGATAGAGGCCGGCATCACTTGGGGGCCAACGTCCTGACTTTC. Translation: CASSVDRGRHHLGANVLTF.